The 14 T cell receptor beta chains below all came from one sample that was sequenced in a study of T cells in Graves' hyperthyroidism and ophthalmopathy. RNA transcripts served as the template for amplifying TCR beta CDR3 regions. Primed by the HTBI set, a first-round RT-PCR was run on the TCR CDR3. Using its own MiXCR run on the multiplex PCR reads, TCRdb lists one record per CDR3 protein. There are approximately 400,000 distinct CDR3 sequences in the sample; about 14% occur only once, and approximately 9.9% lies in the top ten. The sequenced material came from blood. The origin of the receptors is a woman aged 55-69 years with Graves' hyperthyroidism.

This clonotype was detected once. V is TRBV5-1 and J is TRBJ2-5; TRBD2 is a possible D gene (6 bases). The CDR3 runs to 16 residues. Trimming removed 3 bases at V and 4 bases at J, with 19 bases between. CDR1 is SGHRS, CDR2 YFSETQ, per germline. In DNA, the CDR3 is TGCGCCAGCAGCTCGGGCCTACTAGCCTTCCGAGAGACCCAGTACTTC. Its protein product is CASSSGLLAFRETQYF.

This clonotype was observed many times. The chain carries TRBV7-8 and TRBJ2-5, with D perhaps TRBD2 (5 bases). The CDR3 consists of 13 residues. Germline V lookup: CDR1 SGHVS, CDR2 FQNEAQ. The V end lost 2 bases, the J end lost 7 bases, and 11 bases lay between the germline ends. The chain's CDR3 is CASSLYRAGTQYF. CDR3 DNA: TGTGCCAGCAGCTTATATCGGGCGGGGACCCAGTACTTC.

This clonotype was found many times. The chain has TRBV28 and TRBJ2-5; 12 bases map to TRBD2. The CDR3 is 17 residues long. Germline trimming cut 2 bases from V and 5 bases from J; bases unmatched to any gene: 9. Germline V gene sequence: CDR1 MDHEN, CDR2 SYDVKM. In DNA, the CDR3 is TGTGCCAGCAGTTTAGCGACTAGCGGGAGAGGCGAGGAGACCCAGTACTTC. Amino acids: CASSLATSGRGEETQYF. The full variable domain, its missing parts supplied by reference TRBV28 and TRBJ2-5, is DVKVTQSSRYLVKRTGEKVFLECVQDMDHENMFWYRQDPGLGLRLIYFSYDVKMKEKGDIPEGYSVSREKKERFSLILESASTNQTSMYLCASSLATSGRGEETQYFGPGTRLLVL.

The CDR3 region is CASSAGLAGGPNTGELFF. CDR3 coding DNA: TGTGCCAGCAGCGCGGGACTAGCGGGAGGGCCGAACACCGGGGAGCTGTTTTTT. The rearrangement uses TRBV7-6 and TRBJ2-2; 16 bases fit TRBD2. Germline V CDR1 and CDR2: SGHVS, FNYEAQ. V shed 5 bases, J shed 0 bases, and the junction held 3 bases outside the gene matches. The CDR3 runs to 18 residues.

This clonotype was detected ten times or more. The rearrangement uses TRBV5-1 and TRBJ1-2; unclear D gene. CDR3 size: 14 residues. From germline, CDR1 is SGHRS and CDR2 YFSETQ. Trimming removed 4 bases at V and 2 bases at J, with 12 bases between. The CDR3 protein is CASSPSGGNYGYTF. Here the CDR3 DNA reads TGCGCCAGCAGCCCCTCCGGAGGGAACTATGGCTACACCTTC.

In the case of this clonotype: This may be a read error, as it is one base from a much larger clone. This chain links TRBV3-1 with TRBJ2-3; TRBD1 aligns across 7 bases. Germline V gene lookup returns CDR1 LGHDT and CDR2 YNNKEL (reference sequence). Losses at the gene ends were 0 bases for V and 11 bases for J; bases not matched to a gene: 2. This CDR3 is built from 12 residues. CDR3 bases: TGTGCCAGCAGCCAAGAGGCAGGGGGGCAGTATTTT. It yields the protein CASSQEAGGQYF.

Many counts were recorded for this clonotype. This chain uses TRBV3-1 with TRBJ2-7; TRBD2 agrees at 14 bases. The CDR3 covers 18 residues. J gave up 5 bases and V 2 bases, and 11 bases lay outside the gene matches. Looked up from germline, CDR1 is LGHDT and CDR2 is YNNKEL (reference sequence). The CDR3 region has the DNA TGTGCCAGCAGCCAAACCGATCGACTAGCGGGAGGGCCAGACGAGCAGTACTTC. Protein: CASSQTDRLAGGPDEQYF.

At least ten counts were recorded for this clonotype. V usage is TRBV12-3 or TRBV12-4 and J usage is TRBJ2-1; 9 bases line up with TRBD1. The CDR3 sequence is 14 residues long. The V and J ends lost 6 bases and 9 bases, in that order; junction bases with no gene match: 9. This chain's CDR3 is CASRPGTGSGEQFF. In DNA form, the CDR3 reads TGTGCCAGCAGACCGGGGACAGGGAGCGGTGAGCAGTTCTTC.

This clonotype came up a few times. Possible read error: a much larger clone is one base away. The chain couples TRBV11-2 to TRBJ1-1; the D is unclear. The CDR3 length is 12 residues. Germline V gene data show CDR1 as SGHAT and CDR2 as FQNNGV. The CDR3 sequence: CASGLDSTEAFF. DNA of the CDR3: TGTGCCAGCGGCTTAGATAGCACTGAAGCTTTCTTT.

Many counts were recorded for this clonotype. V gene TRBV12-3 or TRBV12-4 combines with J gene TRBJ2-1, with 8 bases aligning to TRBD2. The J segment lost 9 bases and the V segment lost 5 bases, leaving 12 bases of the junction unmatched. The CDR3 is 15 residues long. The DNA for the CDR3 is TGTGCCAGCAGTCAAACCAGCGGGAGAGAAGGTGAGCAGTTCTTC. Translated: CASSQTSGREGEQFF.

The V gene is TRBV6-2 or TRBV6-3, the J gene TRBJ2-7; D may be TRBD2 (5 bases). The J call may be mistaken, given a closer DNA end match to TRBJ2-1. Germline V gives CDR1 MNHEY, CDR2 SVGEGT. The CDR3 is made up of 14 amino acids. DNA for the CDR3: TGTGCCAGCTGCGAGGGTCTCTACTCCTACGAGCAGTTCTTC. As protein: CASCEGLYSYEQFF.

This clonotype was counted at least ten times. The chain has TRBV11-1 and TRBJ1-5; D unresolved. The germline CDR1 and CDR2 sequences are SGHAT and FQDESV (reference sequence). This CDR3 has 13 residues. The germline V and J ends were trimmed by 5 bases and 1 base, with 6 bases remaining between them. The CDR3 loop is CASSQDSNQPQHF. The CDR3 DNA reads as TGTGCCAGCAGCCAAGACAGCAATCAGCCCCAGCATTTT.

This clonotype was detected many times. The rearrangement joins TRBV3-1 to TRBJ2-7, with 7 bases that match TRBD2. The CDR3 has 16 amino acids. The germline CDR1 and CDR2 sequences are LGHDT and YNNKEL (reference sequence). The V and J ends lost 4 bases and 3 bases, in that order; junction bases with no gene match: 12. CDR3 sequence: CASSRTGGRVIYEQYF. CDR3 coding DNA: TGTGCCAGCAGCCGAACCGGCGGGAGAGTAATCTACGAGCAGTACTTC.

This clonotype was seen ten or more times. This chain links TRBV11-2 with TRBJ2-4; TRBD1 or TRBD2 may be the D gene (5 bases each). This CDR3 region has 13 residues. V lost 0 bases and J 7 bases, leaving 7 bases between the germline ends. CDR1 is SGHAT and CDR2 is FQNNGV in the germline V gene. This chain's CDR3 is CASSLDEGNIQYF. CDR3 DNA: TGTGCCAGCAGCTTAGATGAGGGGAACATTCAGTACTTC.